The text below deals with one T cell receptor beta chain. Its antigen is not known. The data are from a study of graft-versus-host responses after intestinal transplantation. Profiling relied on immunoSEQ multiplex PCR, and the TCRdb table lists in-frame clones only, not all of them. Of tens of thousands of clones in the sample, 85% to 90% are singletons; the top ten hold about 4%. The junction had 6 bases not matched to a gene; V was cut back by 5 bases and J by 2 bases. The CDR3 has 15 residues. This receptor was taken from a human donor who was the organ donor for an intestinal transplant. Sequencing was performed on unstimulated CD8+ T cells sorted from spleen or lymph node cells, taken before transplant. V is TRBV5-3 and J is TRBJ1-2; TRBD1 matches at 10 bases. TRBV5-3 is given ORF status, its function remaining uncertain. The CDR3 DNA is TGTGCCAGAAGATTTCGACAGGGGGCAAACTATGGCTACACCTTC. This translates into CARRFRQGANYGYTF.